These 24 T cell receptor beta chains share one sample of origin, sequenced in a study of cytomegalovirus exposure and HLA in healthy donors. Primers included in the PCR were 60 Vbeta and 13 Jbeta primers. Only in-frame clones appear in the TCRdb table, and some are missing; sequencing was by immunoSEQ multiplex PCR. Of roughly 200,000 clones detected, roughly 13% appear once; the ten largest clones hold less than 8.5%. Sequenced input: PBMCs. Receptors originate from a man in his forties or fifties in good health and CMV-seropositive.

In its sample, this clone was seen a few times. The gene calls are TRBV5-1 and TRBJ1-3; D call uncertain. CDR1 is SGHRS and CDR2 is YFSETQ in the germline V gene. The CDR3 spans 15 residues. V lost 0 bases, J lost 2 bases, and 9 bases lay in between. The CDR3 sequence: CASSLEYLAGNTIYF. DNA for the CDR3: TGCGCCAGCAGCTTGGAGTACTTGGCTGGAAACACCATATATTTT.

This clone was recorded a few times. V and J are TRBV2 and TRBJ1-2; a weak D match, TRBD1 (6 bases). V shed 6 bases and J shed 10 bases, with 21 bases lying between them. Germline CDR1 SNHLY, CDR2 FYNNEI. The CDR3 totals 14 residues. CDR3 protein: CASRTLRQGRDYTF. As DNA, the CDR3 is TGTGCCAGCAGGACCCTCCGGCAGGGGCGAGACTACACCTTC.

This clone appeared a few times. CDR3 in amino acids: CSGAGQVNTEAFF. DNA of the CDR3: TGCAGCGGCGCGGGACAGGTGAACACTGAAGCTTTCTTT. The chain recombines TRBV29-1 with TRBJ1-1; 8 bases are a match to TRBD1. The germline gives CDR1 SQVTM, CDR2 ANQGSEA. The CDR3 is made up of 13 amino acids. V dropped 7 bases and J dropped 0; count of bases not matched to a gene: 4.

The J gene is TRBJ1-3, the V gene TRBV4-3; 11 nucleotides agree with TRBD1. V shed 4 bases and J 9 bases; nucleotides not matched to a gene: 14. The CDR3 loop spans 17 amino acids. Germline lookup yields CDR1 LGHNA and CDR2 YSLEER. The chain's CDR3 is CASSREAGQGAGSTIYF. CDR3 DNA: TGCGCCAGCAGCCGCGAAGCAGGACAGGGGGCTGGGAGCACCATATATTTT.

The chain carries TRBV11-3 and TRBJ1-1, with D hard to call. Trimming pared 0 bases from V and 11 bases from J, leaving 13 bases between. The CDR3 totals 13 residues. Per germline, CDR1 SGHNT and CDR2 YENEEA. CDR3 coding DNA: TGTGCCAGCAGCTTAGATGAGGGTTGGTACGCTTTCTTT. It specifies CASSLDEGWYAFF.

This clone showed up just a few times. The V gene is TRBV7-2, the J gene TRBJ2-3; 8 bases match TRBD1. The CDR3 is 19 residues long. The junction had 12 bases not matched to a gene; V was cut back by 0 bases and J by 1 base. Per the germline V gene, CDR1 is SGHTA and CDR2 is FQGNSA. CDR3 coding DNA: TGTGCCAGCAGCTTAGCGCTGGGGGACAGGCCTCGGGGCACAGATACGCAGTATTTT. Protein product: CASSLALGDRPRGTDTQYF.

J is TRBJ2-6 and V is TRBV9; weak D call: TRBD1 (5 bases). Germline-derived CDR1 and CDR2 are SGDLS and YYNGEE. The V end lost 6 bases, the J end lost 0 bases, and 19 bases lay between the germline ends. There are 18 residues in the CDR3. This CDR3 is CASTLGAVVFSGANVLTF. As DNA, the CDR3 is TGTGCCAGCACCTTAGGGGCAGTAGTTTTCTCTGGGGCCAACGTCCTGACTTTC.

This clone was detected once. This chain uses TRBV5-5 with TRBJ1-1; 7 nucleotides align to TRBD1. CDR1 is SGHKS, CDR2 YYEKEE, per germline (reference sequence). This CDR3 is built from 17 residues. Trimming cost V 1 base and J 4 bases; bases outside gene matches: 13. DNA of the CDR3: TGTGCCAGCAGCTTGACAGGGGAATTTGGTTCCGCCACTGAAGCTTTCTTT. It translates to CASSLTGEFGSATEAFF. The full variable domain, its missing parts supplied by reference TRBV5-5 and TRBJ1-1, is DAGVTQSPTHLIKTRGQQVTLRCSPISGHKSVSWYQQVLGQGPQFIFQYYEKEERGRGNFPDRFSARQFPNYSSELNVNALLLGDSALYLCASSLTGEFGSATEAFFGQGTRLTVV.

This clone appeared a single time. The chain links TRBV7-8 to TRBJ2-5; 8 bases align to TRBD1. CDR1 SGHVS and CDR2 FQNEAQ come from the germline V gene. This CDR3 comprises 15 residues. V lost 1 base, J lost 9 bases, and 10 bases stayed unmatched. CDR3 loop: CASSLDRDRRAAQYF. The CDR3 bases are TGTGCCAGCAGCTTAGATCGGGACAGGAGGGCGGCCCAGTACTTC.

The V call is TRBV7-6, the J call TRBJ2-7; no clear D gene. The germline V gene encodes CDR1 SGHVS and CDR2 FNYEAQ. Trimming shortened V by 1 base and J by 7 bases, and 14 bases separated the two germline ends. The CDR3 has 14 residues. CDR3 DNA sequence: TGTGCCAGCAGCTTAGGTCCCGCTGCTAGGGAGCAGTACTTC. Protein: CASSLGPAAREQYF.

This clone was counted between two and nine times. The CDR3 here is CASSQDRGSYGYTF. The CDR3 region has the DNA TGTGCCAGCAGCCAAGACAGGGGGTCATATGGCTACACCTTC. The rearrangement links TRBV14 to TRBJ1-2; 7 bases align to TRBD1. This CDR3 spans 14 amino acids. Trimming cost V 0 bases and J 5 bases; bases outside gene matches: 3. Germline V gene sequence: CDR1 SGHDN, CDR2 FVKESK.

The chain links TRBV6-6 to TRBJ2-3, with unresolved D. The CDR3 covers 12 residues. The V gene's germline CDR1 is MNHNY and CDR2 SVGAGI (reference sequence). V gave up 2 bases and J gave up 11 bases, with 11 bases separating them. In nucleotides, the CDR3 is TGTGCCAGCAGTTACGCGGAACTACAGCAGTATTTT. Protein product: CASSYAELQQYF.

V gene TRBV19 combines with J gene TRBJ1-5, with 10 bases identical to TRBD1. The CDR3 contains 18 residues. Germline loops: CDR1 LNHDA, CDR2 SQIVND (reference sequence). The V segment lost 2 bases and the J segment 6 bases; nucleotides outside the gene matches: 13. The CDR3 DNA is TGTGCCAGTAGTATATCCTCCGGGACAGGGGACTTTACTCAGCCCCAGCATTTT. It codes for CASSISSGTGDFTQPQHF.

This clone came up a few times. The chain joins TRBV11-3 to TRBJ1-1; possible D gene TRBD1, 6 bases. The CDR3 runs 12 residues. Germline CDR1 and CDR2: SGHNT and YENEEA. Trimming stripped 7 bases from V and 6 bases from J, with 12 bases between. CDR3 sequence: CASTTGLAEAFF. In nucleotides, the CDR3 is TGTGCCAGCACCACAGGGTTGGCTGAAGCTTTCTTT. The variable domain in full, with the rest retrieved from reference TRBV11-3 and TRBJ1-1, is EAGVVQSPRYKIIEKKQPVAFWCNPISGHNTLYWYLQNLGQGPELLIRYENEEAVDDSQLPKDRFSAERLKGVDSTLKIQPAELGDSAVYLCASTTGLAEAFFGQGTRLTVV.

This chain uses TRBV5-5 with TRBJ1-1, with 8 positions matching TRBD1. This CDR3 region has 13 residues. V lost 5 bases, J lost 11 bases, and 11 bases stayed unmatched. The V gene's germline CDR1 is SGHKS and CDR2 YYEKEE (reference sequence). The CDR3 DNA is TGTGCCAGCAGTAGGGACAGGTCAACTGGGGCTTTCTTT. Encoded protein: CASSRDRSTGAFF.

This clone was observed a handful of times. The J gene is TRBJ1-4, the V gene TRBV10-3; D remains unclear. The CDR3 covers 13 residues. V was pared by 6 bases and J by 7 bases, with 12 bases between. CDR1 and CDR2 (germline): ENHRY, SYGVKD. The CDR3 sequence: CAISWALGEKLFF. The CDR3 DNA reads TGTGCCATCAGCTGGGCCCTTGGTGAAAAACTGTTTTTT.

V is TRBV10-3 and J is TRBJ1-6; D is ambiguous. Trimming removed 6 bases from V and 8 bases from J, with 8 bases in between. The CDR3 spans 12 residues. In germline, CDR1 is ENHRY, CDR2 SYGVKD. The CDR3 reads CAIRERDSPLHF. CDR3 DNA: TGTGCCATCAGAGAGAGAGATTCACCCCTCCACTTT.

The V and J genes are TRBV15 and TRBJ2-5, with 8 bases lining up with TRBD2. Losses at the gene ends were 4 bases for V and 5 bases for J; bases not matched to a gene: 12. CDR1 and CDR2 (germline): LNHNV, YYDKDF (reference sequence). The CDR3 is made up of 16 amino acids. CDR3 sequence (DNA): TGTGCCACCAGCACAATACAACGGGGGGGCCACGAGACCCAGTACTTC. This gives the protein CATSTIQRGGHETQYF.

The DNA for the CDR3 is TGTGCCAGCAGCCCACCCCTGGGGCGGGGGGGCGTAGATACGCAGTATTTT. Its protein product is CASSPPLGRGGVDTQYF. The chain uses TRBV7-2 and TRBJ2-3; 9 bases are shared with TRBD2. The germline V gene encodes CDR1 SGHTA and CDR2 FQGNSA. The CDR3 sequence is 17 residues long. Trimming removed 5 bases from V and 5 bases from J; junction bases left unmatched: 14.

The chain recombines TRBV7-2 with TRBJ2-5, with D hard to call. CDR1 is SGHTA and CDR2 is FQGNSA in the germline V gene. Trimming took off 4 bases at V and 4 bases at J, with 13 bases between the two ends. The CDR3 length is 14 residues. CDR3 sequence (DNA): TGTGCCAGCAGCTCCCCACCCAGAGGAGAGACCCAGTACTTC. This gives the protein CASSSPPRGETQYF. Drawing the rest from reference TRBV7-2 and TRBJ2-5, the complete variable domain is GAGVSQSPSNKVTEKGKDVELRCDPISGHTALYWYRQSLGQGLEFLIYFQGNSAPDKSGLPSDRFSAERTGGSVSTLTIQRTQQEDSAVYLCASSSPPRGETQYFGPGTRLLVL.

The CDR3 sequence: CASSFRGLAGNTIYF. The CDR3 DNA reads as TGCGCCAGCAGCTTCAGGGGTTTGGCTGGAAACACCATATATTTT. This rearrangement joins TRBV5-1 to TRBJ1-3; tentative D call: TRBD1 (6 bases). Between the trimmed V and J ends, which lost 2 bases and 2 bases, there was a span of 11 bases. The CDR3 spans 15 residues. Per the germline V gene, CDR1 is SGHRS and CDR2 is YFSETQ.

This clone turned up a few times. This rearrangement joins TRBV6-4 to TRBJ1-5, with D unresolved. The germline V gene has CDR1 MRHNA and CDR2 SNTAGT. Trimming took off 2 bases at V and 6 bases at J, with 8 bases between the two ends. The CDR3 has 13 residues. The CDR3 spells CASSDEEGQPQHF. In DNA form, the CDR3 reads TGTGCCAGCAGTGACGAGGAAGGTCAGCCCCAGCATTTT.

This clone was counted between two and nine times. The chain recombines TRBV2 with TRBJ2-4, with unresolved D. V was clipped by 9 bases and J by 7 bases, with 10 bases between them. Per the germline V gene, CDR1 is SNHLY and CDR2 is FYNNEI. This CDR3 is built from 11 residues. The CDR3 loop is CASLDLNIQYF. The CDR3, as DNA: TGTGCCAGTCTAGACCTGAACATTCAGTACTTC.

This chain joins TRBV10-3 and TRBJ1-2; 10 nucleotides agree with TRBD1. The CDR3 consists of 14 residues. Germline V lookup: CDR1 ENHRY, CDR2 SYGVKD. V was clipped by 7 bases and J by 3 bases; unmatched bases: 5. The CDR3 DNA is TGTGCCATCACGGACAGGGGGGGGGACTATGGCTACACCTTC. Residues: CAITDRGGDYGYTF.